Presented here are 3 T cell receptor beta chains from one specimen sequenced in a study of T cells after posttransplantation cyclophosphamide. Cyclophosphamide on days +3 and +4 followed busulfan-fludarabine conditioning and a marrow graft. TCRdb's table, derived via immunoSEQ multiplex PCR, lists solely in-frame clones and lacks some. Its clone listing holds dozens of clones. The sequencing used gut tissue, collected after allogeneic stem cell transplant with posttransplant cyclophosphamide. The source of these receptors is a male patient in his 30s who received an allogeneic stem cell transplant from a related donor, was CMV-positive, and had acute GVHD only. Some T cells may be transferred from the graft donor.

V gene TRBV7-6 combines with J gene TRBJ1-2; D gene unclear. Germline values: CDR1 SGHVS, CDR2 FNYEAQ. V lost 1 base and J 4 bases, leaving 10 bases between the germline ends. The CDR3 length is 14 residues. DNA of the CDR3: TGTGCCAGCAGCTTAGACCCACGGGTCTATGGCTACACCTTC. Translated: CASSLDPRVYGYTF.

The chain combines TRBV6-4 with TRBJ1-6; tentative D call: TRBD1 (6 bases). The CDR3 totals 15 residues. Trimming took 5 bases from V and 7 from J, leaving 15 bases between them. CDR1 and CDR2 from the germline V gene are MRHNA and SNTAGT. CDR3 nucleotides: TGTGCCAGCAGTCCTAGACAGGAAATCAATTCACCCCTCCACTTT. Its translation is CASSPRQEINSPLHF.

This chain joins TRBV2 and TRBJ2-1; TRBD2 matches at 8 bases. The germline gives CDR1 SNHLY, CDR2 FYNNEI. CDR3 size: 13 residues. With 6 bases clipped from V and 8 bases from J, the junction kept 6 bases outside the gene matches. CDR3 sequence reads: CASRDLSGDEQFF. The CDR3 DNA follows: TGTGCCAGCAGGGACCTTAGCGGGGATGAGCAGTTCTTC.